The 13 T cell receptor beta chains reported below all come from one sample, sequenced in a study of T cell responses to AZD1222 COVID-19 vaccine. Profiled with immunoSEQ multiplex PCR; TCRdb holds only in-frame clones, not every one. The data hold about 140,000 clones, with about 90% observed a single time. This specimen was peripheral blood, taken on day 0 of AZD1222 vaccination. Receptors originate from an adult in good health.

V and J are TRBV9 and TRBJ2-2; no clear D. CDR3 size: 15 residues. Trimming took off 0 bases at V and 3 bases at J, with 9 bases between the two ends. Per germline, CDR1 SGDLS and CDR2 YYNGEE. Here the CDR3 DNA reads TGTGCCAGCAGCGTAGATACCCTACACACCGGGGAGCTGTTTTTT. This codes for CASSVDTLHTGELFF.

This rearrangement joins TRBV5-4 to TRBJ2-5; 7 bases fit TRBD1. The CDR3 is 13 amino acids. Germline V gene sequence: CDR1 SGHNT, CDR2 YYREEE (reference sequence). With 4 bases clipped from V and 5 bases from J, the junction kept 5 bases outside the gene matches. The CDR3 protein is CASSLGQWETQYF. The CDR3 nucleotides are TGTGCCAGCAGCCTGGGACAGTGGGAGACCCAGTACTTC.

CDR3 nucleotides: TGTGCCAGCAGCTTACGGGACAAACCCTACAATGAGCAGTTCTTC. This codes for CASSLRDKPYNEQFF. The chain employs TRBV7-3 and TRBJ2-1, with D possibly TRBD1 on 6 matching bases. The CDR3 runs 15 residues. Germline V gene sequence: CDR1 SGHTA, CDR2 FQGTGA. Trimming removed 2 bases at V and 2 bases at J, with 10 bases between.

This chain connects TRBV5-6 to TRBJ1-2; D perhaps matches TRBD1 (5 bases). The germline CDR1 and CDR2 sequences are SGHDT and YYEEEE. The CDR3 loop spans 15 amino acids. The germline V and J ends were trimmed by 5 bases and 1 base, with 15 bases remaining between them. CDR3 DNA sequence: TGTGCCAGCAGGATTCCGGGACCGCGTAACTATGGCTACACCTTC. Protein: CASRIPGPRNYGYTF. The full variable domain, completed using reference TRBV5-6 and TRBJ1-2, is DAGVTQSPTHLIKTRGQQVTLRCSPKSGHDTVSWYQQALGQGPQFIFQYYEEEERQRGNFPDRFSGHQFPNYSSELNVNALLLGDSALYLCASRIPGPRNYGYTFGSGTRLTVV.

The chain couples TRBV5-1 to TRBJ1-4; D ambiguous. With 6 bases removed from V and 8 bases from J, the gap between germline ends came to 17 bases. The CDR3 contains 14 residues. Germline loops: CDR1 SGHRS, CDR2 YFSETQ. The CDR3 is CASTSGRGGEKLFF. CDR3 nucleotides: TGCGCCAGCACCTCCGGGAGAGGAGGGGAAAAACTGTTTTTT.

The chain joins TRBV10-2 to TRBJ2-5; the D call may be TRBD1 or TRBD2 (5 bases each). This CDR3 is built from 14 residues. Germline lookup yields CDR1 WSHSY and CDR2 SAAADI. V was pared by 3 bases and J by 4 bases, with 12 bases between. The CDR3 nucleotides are TGCGCCAGCAGTGATACGAGGGGTCGAGAGACCCAGTACTTC. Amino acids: CASSDTRGRETQYF.

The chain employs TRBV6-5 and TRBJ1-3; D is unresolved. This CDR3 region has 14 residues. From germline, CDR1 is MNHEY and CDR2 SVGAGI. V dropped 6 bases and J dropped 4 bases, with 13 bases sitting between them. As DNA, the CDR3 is TGTGCCAGCAGGCGGGGTCCGGGAGGAAACACCATATATTTT. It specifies CASRRGPGGNTIYF.

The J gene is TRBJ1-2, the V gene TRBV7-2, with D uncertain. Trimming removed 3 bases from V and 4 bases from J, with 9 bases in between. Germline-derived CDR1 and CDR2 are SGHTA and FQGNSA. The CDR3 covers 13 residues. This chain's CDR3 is CASSLGAGYGYTF. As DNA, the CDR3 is TGTGCCAGCAGCTTGGGTGCGGGCTATGGCTACACCTTC.

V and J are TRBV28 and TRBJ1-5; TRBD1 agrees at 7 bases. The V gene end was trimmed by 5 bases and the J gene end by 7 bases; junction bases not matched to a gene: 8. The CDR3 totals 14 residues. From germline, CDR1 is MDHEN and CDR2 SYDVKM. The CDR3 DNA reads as TGTGCCAGCAGTCCTCGACAGGGATGGCAGCCCCAGCATTTT. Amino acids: CASSPRQGWQPQHF.

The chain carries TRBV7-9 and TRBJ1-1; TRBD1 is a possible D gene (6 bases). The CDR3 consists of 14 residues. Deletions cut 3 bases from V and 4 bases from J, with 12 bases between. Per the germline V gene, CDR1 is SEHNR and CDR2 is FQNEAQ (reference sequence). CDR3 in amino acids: CASSLLRGGTEAFF. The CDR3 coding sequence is TGTGCCAGCAGCTTGCTCAGGGGCGGCACTGAAGCTTTCTTT.

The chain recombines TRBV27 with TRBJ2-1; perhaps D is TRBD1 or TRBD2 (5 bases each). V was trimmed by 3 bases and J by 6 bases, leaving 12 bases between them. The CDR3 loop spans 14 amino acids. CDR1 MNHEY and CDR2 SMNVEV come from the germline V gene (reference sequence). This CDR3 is CASSFSVGVNEQFF. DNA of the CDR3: TGTGCCAGCAGTTTTTCCGTGGGGGTCAATGAGCAGTTCTTC.

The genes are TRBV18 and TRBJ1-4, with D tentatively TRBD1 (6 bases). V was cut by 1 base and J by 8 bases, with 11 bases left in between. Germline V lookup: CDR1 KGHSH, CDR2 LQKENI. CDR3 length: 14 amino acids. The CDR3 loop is CASSPLGGNEKLFF. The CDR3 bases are TGTGCCAGCTCACCACTAGGGGGAAACGAAAAACTGTTTTTT.

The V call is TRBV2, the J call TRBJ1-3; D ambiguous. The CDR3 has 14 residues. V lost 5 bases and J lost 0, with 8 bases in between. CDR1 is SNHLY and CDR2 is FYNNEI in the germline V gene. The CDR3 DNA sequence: TGTGCCAGCAGTCTGATCCTCTCTGGAAACACCATATATTTT. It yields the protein CASSLILSGNTIYF.